This T cell receptor (beta chain) was observed in a study of blood T cell repertoires in COVID-19. Profiled with immunoSEQ multiplex PCR; TCRdb holds only in-frame clones, not every one. Among 120,000 to 150,000 clones, about 90% were seen once, and the ten largest hold roughly two fifths. Germline V gene sequence: CDR1 SGHRS, CDR2 YFSETQ. Trimming at V came to 3 bases and at J to 8 bases, leaving 5 bases not matched to a gene. The CDR3 consists of 13 residues. The chain links TRBV5-1 to TRBJ1-2; TRBD1 matches 9 bases. The receptor was derived from a man aged 50 to 59 who had recovered from COVID-19. The source material was peripheral blood. DNA of the CDR3: TGCGCCAGCAGCTCTACAGGGGGCCACGGCTACACCTTC. Encoded protein: CASSSTGGHGYTF. Combining the CDR3 with reference TRBV5-1 and TRBJ1-2 gives the whole variable domain KAGVTQTPRYLIKTRGQQVTLSCSPISGHRSVSWYQQTPGQGLQFLFEYFSETQRNKGNFPGRFSGRQFSNSRSEMNVSTLELGDSALYLCASSSTGGHGYTFGSGTRLTVV.